This T cell receptor beta chain was found in a study of blood T cell repertoires in COVID-19. TCRdb's table, derived via immunoSEQ multiplex PCR, lists solely in-frame clones and lacks some. Among about 49,000 clones listed, 75% to 90% were seen once. V shed 5 bases and J shed 1 base, with 11 bases lying between them. CDR3 length: 14 residues. Germline CDR1 SGHTA, CDR2 FQGTGA. V gene TRBV7-3 combines with J gene TRBJ1-1; D unclear. The sequenced sample was peripheral blood. The clonotype comes from a woman older than 75 with COVID-19, enrolled during active disease. The DNA of the CDR3 is TGTGCCAGCAGCCCTGGCCCCAGGAACACTGAAGCTTTCTTT. Protein product: CASSPGPRNTEAFF.